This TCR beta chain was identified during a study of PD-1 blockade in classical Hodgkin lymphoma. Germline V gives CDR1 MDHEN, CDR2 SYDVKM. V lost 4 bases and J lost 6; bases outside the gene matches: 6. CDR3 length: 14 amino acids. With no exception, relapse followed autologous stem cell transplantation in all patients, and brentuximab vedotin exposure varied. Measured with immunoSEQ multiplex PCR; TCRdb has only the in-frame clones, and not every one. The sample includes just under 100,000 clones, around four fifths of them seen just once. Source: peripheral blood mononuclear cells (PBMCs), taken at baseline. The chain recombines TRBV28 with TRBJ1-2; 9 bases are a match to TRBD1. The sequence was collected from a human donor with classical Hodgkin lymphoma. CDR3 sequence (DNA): TGTGCCAGCAGTTGGGGACAGGGATCTAATGGCTACACCTTC. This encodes CASSWGQGSNGYTF.